The present T cell receptor (beta chain) was sequenced within a study of regulatory T cells in long-lasting Graves disease. Whole-study findings and limits: New patients shared over 800 public clonotypes, fewer than the approximately 3,000 shared by persistent patients. Authors noted too few samples as a limitation.

Libraries of TCR beta came from iRepertoire HTBI primers plus Arm-PCR of CDR3 regions. TCRdb fed the multiplex PCR reads into MiXCR, producing one record per CDR3 protein. The sample holds roughly 430,000 distinct CDR3 sequences, 21% seen once. Documented time point: persistent/refractory GD, antithyroid drugs over 5 years with positive TRAb. From PBMCs, RNA was extracted and then used to make the TCR library. Graves' disease was diagnosed by American Thyroid Association guidelines. The patients were enrolled through endocrinology in Xi'an, China. The V gene lost 1 base and the J gene lost 0 bases, with 13 bases spanning the gap. CDR1 MGHRA and CDR2 YSYEKL come from the germline V gene. The CDR3 covers 17 residues. As to this clonotype: Its antigen is not identified.

The TCR comes from a female donor with Graves disease. The specimen was peripheral blood mononuclear cells (PBMCs), collected when the disease was refractory, from a patient treated with antithyroid drugs. V and J are TRBV4-1 and TRBJ1-5, with D unresolved. The CDR3 is CASSQVSKDYSNQPQHF. CDR3 in DNA: TGCGCCAGCAGCCAAGTTTCTAAAGATTATAGCAATCAGCCCCAGCATTTT.